The clone carrying this TCR beta chain was detected ten times or more. What it recognizes is unknown. The data were obtained in a study of T cells after yellow fever vaccination. Study results and caveats: Booster samples showed a return of most primary-vaccination clones (around 96% CD4, approximately 88% CD8).

Germline V gene lookup returns CDR1 SGHAT and CDR2 FQNNGV. This CDR3 has 16 amino acids. The germline V and J ends were trimmed by 5 bases and 5 bases, with 19 bases remaining between them. 5'RACE template switching generated TCR cDNA, adding a universal primer site and UMIs. TCRdb re-analysed the 5' RACE reads in MiXCR, keeping a single row per CDR3 protein. The table records a few hundred thousand distinct CDR3 sequences, approximately 6% of them present only once. The receptor was isolated from a man aged 25-45 years who received the YFV17D yellow fever vaccine. Sequencing was performed on PBMCs, taken 5 days after the yellow fever booster vaccination. The chain couples TRBV11-2 to TRBJ2-1; tentative D call: TRBD1 (6 bases). In nucleotides, the CDR3 is TGTGCCAGCAGCCCTAGAGGGCAGGGGTTGAACAATGAGCAGTTCTTC. Translation: CASSPRGQGLNNEQFF.